This entry features one T cell receptor (beta chain) sequence. Antigen specificity is unknown. These data originate in a study of Ad26.COV2.S vaccination and SARS-CoV-2 variants. Study-level points and caveats: An underestimation of total T cell responses may have resulted from the TCR breadth and depth analyses.

This CDR3 is 15 amino acids long. The germline CDR1 and CDR2 sequences are SGHRS and YFSETQ. The V and J ends lost 2 bases and 4 bases respectively, with 12 bases between them. Treatment defined: around 19 received Ad26.COV2.S at low or high dose, single or two shots; several received placebo; per-sample allocation not given. Sample collection was performed on day 63 after the first vaccine or placebo injection. Sequencing was performed with immunoSEQ multiplex PCR; in TCRdb, only in-frame clones are kept and a portion is missing. The sample records 500,000 or so clones, approximately 92% being singletons.

Sequenced material: peripheral blood, taken in a trial of Ad26.COV2.S vaccine versus placebo. The genes are TRBV5-1 and TRBJ2-2; no clear D. The clonotype was recovered from a person between 18 and 65 years old who received the Ad26.COV2.S COVID-19 vaccine or a placebo. Here the CDR3 DNA reads TGCGCCAGCAGCTTTAAGGGCTCAACCACCGGGGAGCTGTTTTTT. This translates into CASSFKGSTTGELFF.